This is a list of T cell receptor beta chains from one sample in a study of T cell responses to AZD1222 COVID-19 vaccine. Clones were sequenced by immunoSEQ multiplex PCR, and TCRdb holds only the in-frame ones, with some missing. The data contain roughly 160,000 clones, just over 90% of them singletons. The material sequenced was peripheral blood, taken on day 0 of AZD1222 vaccination. Receptor source: an adult in good health. Each CDR3 is given with its conserved first and last residue. The order of the fields is V gene, D gene, J gene, clone size, CDR3 protein, CDR3 DNA. A D gene is named only where the DNA matches it firmly. Rows may omit the clone size; those that give it use once, few, many or a size class.

>TRBV5-1|TRBD1|TRBJ2-7|NA
CASRTGTGTYEQYF
TGCGCCAGCAGAACCGGGACAGGGACCTACGAGCAGTACTTC
>TRBV19|NA|TRBJ1-2|NA
CASSARGQGDYGYTF
TGTGCCAGTAGTGCCCGTGGGCAGGGAGACTATGGCTACACCTTC
>TRBV19|TRBD2|TRBJ2-3|NA
CASSPHGGGITDTQYF
TGTGCCAGTAGCCCCCACGGGGGGGGCATCACAGATACGCAGTATTTT
>TRBV5-5|NA|TRBJ1-6|many
CASSSRGWYNSPLHF
TGTGCCAGCAGCTCCCGCGGCTGGTATAATTCACCCCTCCACTTT
>TRBV6-5|NA|TRBJ2-1|NA
CASSPTGGAYNEQFF
TGTGCCAGCAGTCCTACCGGCGGGGCCTACAATGAGCAGTTCTTC
>TRBV9|TRBD1|TRBJ1-1|NA
CASSVGQGPMNTEAFF
TGTGCCAGCAGCGTAGGACAGGGGCCCATGAACACTGAAGCTTTCTTT
>TRBV6-6|TRBD2|TRBJ2-3|NA
CASSQLRLADSTDTQYF
TGTGCCAGCAGTCAGCTGAGACTAGCGGATAGCACAGATACGCAGTATTTT
>TRBV19|NA|TRBJ2-7|NA
CASSIVRDTPYEQYF
TGTGCCAGTAGTATTGTCCGGGACACTCCCTACGAGCAGTACTTC
>TRBV10-1|NA|TRBJ2-3|NA
CASSESASKTTQYF
TGCGCCAGCAGTGAGTCAGCGTCGAAGACGACGCAGTATTTT
>TRBV5-1|NA|TRBJ2-1|NA
CASSFQEPSYNEQFF
TGCGCCAGCAGCTTTCAGGAACCCTCCTACAATGAGCAGTTCTTC
>TRBV6-2/TRBV6-3|NA|TRBJ1-4|NA
CASSLRPPDPQKNEKLFF
TGTGCCAGCAGTTTACGCCCCCCGGACCCCCAGAAGAATGAAAAACTGTTTTTT
>TRBV5-4|NA|TRBJ1-2|NA
CASSAVGGPESGIYGYTF
TGTGCCAGCAGCGCCGTGGGGGGGCCGGAGTCGGGTATCTATGGCTACACCTTC
>TRBV7-8|NA|TRBJ2-5|NA
CASRRTAQETQYF
TGTGCCAGCAGACGGACAGCCCAAGAGACCCAGTACTTC
>TRBV7-9|TRBD1|TRBJ1-2|NA
CASSPYEVGRGLGYTF
TGTGCCAGCAGCCCATACGAGGTGGGCAGGGGGCTGGGCTACACCTTC
>TRBV28|NA|TRBJ1-2|NA
CASSSQGFLGGYTF
TGTGCCAGCAGTTCGCAGGGATTTCTTGGCGGCTACACCTTC
>TRBV3-1/TRBV3-2|NA|TRBJ1-3|NA
CASSLDSSGNTIYF
TGTGCCAGCAGCCTTGACAGCTCTGGAAACACCATATATTTT
>TRBV3-1/TRBV3-2|TRBD1|TRBJ1-2|NA
CASSQAQGDYGYTF
TGTGCCAGCAGCCAAGCTCAGGGGGACTATGGCTACACCTTC
>TRBV28|NA|TRBJ2-5|NA
CASSPGRETQYF
TGTGCCAGCAGTCCCGGCAGGGAGACCCAGTACTTC
>TRBV9|TRBD1|TRBJ1-1|NA
CASSRPGQGNTEAFF
TGTGCCAGCAGCCGACCGGGACAGGGAAACACTGAAGCTTTCTTT
>TRBV6-6|NA|TRBJ2-7|NA
CASSPRVTEQYF
TGTGCCAGCAGCCCCCGAGTAACCGAGCAGTACTTC
>TRBV5-4|TRBD2|TRBJ2-3|NA
CASSLYLAGGSRDTQYF
TGTGCCAGCAGCTTGTATCTAGCGGGGGGGTCCAGGGATACGCAGTATTTT
>TRBV4-2|NA|TRBJ2-7|NA
CASSQATLSSYEQYF
TGTGCCAGCAGCCAAGCTACACTCTCCTCCTACGAGCAGTACTTC
>TRBV7-2|NA|TRBJ2-5|once
CASSLNGATQETQYF
TGTGCCAGCAGCTTAAACGGGGCGACTCAAGAGACCCAGTACTTC
>TRBV7-6|TRBD1|TRBJ2-3|NA
CASSPSPPGQGPDTQYF
TGTGCCAGCAGCCCCTCCCCCCCGGGACAGGGCCCAGATACGCAGTATTTT
>TRBV11-2|NA|TRBJ2-5|NA
CASSLDRRTGETQYF
TGTGCCAGCAGCTTAGATCGCCGGACGGGGGAGACCCAGTACTTC
>TRBV7-6|NA|TRBJ1-4|NA
CASSLGGRRANEKLFF
TGTGCCAGCAGCTTAGGGGGGAGGCGGGCTAATGAAAAACTGTTTTTT
>TRBV7-9|TRBD1|TRBJ2-1|NA
CASSWPGQGENEQFF
TGTGCCAGCAGTTGGCCGGGACAGGGAGAAAATGAGCAGTTCTTC
>TRBV7-3|NA|TRBJ1-2|few
CASTGTGPYGYTF
TGTGCCAGCACCGGGACGGGACCTTATGGCTACACCTTC
>TRBV6-5|NA|TRBJ1-2|once
CASSYGERVYGYTF
TGTGCCAGCAGTTATGGGGAAAGGGTCTATGGCTACACCTTC
>TRBV9|TRBD1|TRBJ1-1|NA
CASSQTGRTEAFF
TGTGCCAGCAGCCAGACAGGGAGGACTGAAGCTTTCTTT
>TRBV9|NA|TRBJ2-1|NA
CASSVSSLSYNEQFF
TGTGCCAGCAGCGTATCGAGCCTGTCCTACAATGAGCAGTTCTTC
>TRBV7-2|NA|TRBJ1-5|NA
CASSLVGGSNQPQHF
TGTGCCAGCAGCTTAGTGGGTGGTAGCAATCAGCCCCAGCATTTT
>TRBV28|NA|TRBJ1-2|NA
CASSSGGPDYGYTF
TGTGCCAGCAGTTCGGGGGGCCCGGACTATGGCTACACCTTC
>TRBV5-1|TRBD2|TRBJ2-1|NA
CASSRSLAGDYNEQFF
TGCGCCAGCAGTCGATCTCTAGCGGGCGACTACAATGAGCAGTTCTTC
>TRBV28|NA|TRBJ1-1|NA
CASSWDGRTEAFF
TGTGCCAGCAGTTGGGACGGTCGAACTGAAGCTTTCTTT
>TRBV28|TRBD1|TRBJ2-5|NA
CASSPGTGDQETQYF
TGTGCCAGCAGTCCCGGGACAGGGGACCAAGAGACCCAGTACTTC
>TRBV11-3|TRBD2|TRBJ2-5|NA
CASSLEGLRGAQYF
TGTGCCAGCAGCTTAGAAGGCCTCCGGGGGGCCCAGTACTTC
>TRBV11-3|NA|TRBJ1-1|NA
CASSLRRAASEAFF
TGTGCCAGCAGCTTAAGAAGGGCAGCCAGTGAAGCTTTCTTT
>TRBV18|TRBD1|TRBJ1-1|NA
CASSAYRGRYTEAFF
TGTGCCAGCTCAGCCTACAGGGGGCGATACACTGAAGCTTTCTTT
>TRBV7-6|NA|TRBJ1-1|NA
CASSRIGGGRTEAFF
TGTGCCAGCAGCCGTATTGGGGGGGGTAGGACTGAAGCTTTCTTT
>TRBV28|NA|TRBJ2-3|NA
CASTGTDTQYF
TGTGCCAGCACTGGTACAGATACGCAGTATTTT
>TRBV4-1|NA|TRBJ2-5|NA
CASSQETREETQYF
TGCGCCAGCAGCCAAGAAACGAGGGAAGAGACCCAGTACTTC
>TRBV5-1|NA|TRBJ1-2|NA
CASSLLRGYGYTF
TGCGCCAGCAGCTTGTTGAGAGGCTATGGCTACACCTTC
>TRBV9|NA|TRBJ1-1|NA
CASSVNSLNTEAFF
TGTGCCAGCAGCGTAAACAGTCTGAACACTGAAGCTTTCTTT
>TRBV19|NA|TRBJ2-4|NA
CASSIRDTGLNIQYF
TGTGCCAGTAGTATAAGGGACACCGGATTAAACATTCAGTACTTC
>TRBV6-1|NA|TRBJ2-4|NA
CASIPTGRKNIQYF
TGTGCCAGCATCCCAACCGGGCGGAAAAACATTCAGTACTTC
>TRBV27|NA|TRBJ2-2|NA
CASSPNTGELFF
TGTGCCAGCAGTCCGAACACCGGGGAGCTGTTTTTT
>TRBV19|NA|TRBJ1-2|few
CASNLQGSGGYTF
TGTGCCAGTAACTTACAGGGTTCTGGGGGCTACACCTTC
>TRBV11-3|NA|TRBJ1-5|NA
CASRLKGQPQHF
TGTGCCAGCAGACTTAAAGGCCAGCCCCAGCATTTT
>TRBV4-3|TRBD2|TRBJ2-2|NA
CASSHETSLTGELFF
TGCGCCAGCAGCCACGAGACTAGCCTTACCGGGGAGCTGTTTTTT
>TRBV11-2|NA|TRBJ1-1|few
CASSLFGLNTEAFF
TGTGCCAGCAGCTTATTCGGATTGAACACTGAAGCTTTCTTT
>TRBV7-3|NA|TRBJ2-1|NA
CASSPSSYNEQFF
TGTGCCAGCAGCCCCTCCTCCTACAATGAGCAGTTCTTC
>TRBV20-1|TRBD2|TRBJ2-3|NA
CSASPRGEGTDTQYF
TGCAGTGCTAGTCCGCGGGGGGAGGGCACAGATACGCAGTATTTT
>TRBV9|TRBD1|TRBJ1-6|NA
CASSVAPQGAINSPLHF
TGTGCCAGCAGCGTAGCGCCCCAGGGGGCTATTAATTCACCCCTCCACTTT
>TRBV18|TRBD1|TRBJ2-7|NA
CASSRPGQGFHEQYF
TGTGCCAGCTCGCGGCCGGGACAGGGTTTCCACGAGCAGTACTTC